A single sample is the source of the 22 T cell receptor beta chains below, sequenced in a study of Graves' ophthalmopathy and Graves' hyperthyroidism. The sequenced template was RNA, covering the TCR beta CDR3 region. An opening RT-PCR round employed HTBI primers and preceded a second-round multiplex PCR. In TCRdb, the multiplex PCR reads were re-called with MiXCR into one record per CDR3 protein. This table has more than 300,000 distinct CDR3 sequences, roughly 14% appearing once. Sequencing input: peripheral blood. These receptors were collected from a woman aged 18 to 35 with stable Graves' hyperthyroidism.

A note on this clonotype: This could be a read error, since a much larger clone is one nucleotide away. The rearrangement links TRBV4-2 to TRBJ2-5; the match to TRBD1 covers 7 bases. Germline assignment: CDR1 LGHNA and CDR2 YNFKEQ. This CDR3 spans 15 amino acids. CDR3: CASSQDGTAQETKYF. In DNA form, the CDR3 reads TGTGCCAGCAGCCAAGATGGGACAGCACAAGAGACCAAGTACTTC.

This clonotype appeared many times. CDR3 bases: TGTGCCAGCGGGGTCGGACTCTCCTATAATTCACCCCTCCACTTT. It translates to CASGVGLSYNSPLHF. This chain uses TRBV2 with TRBJ1-6; D unclear. Trimming removed 8 bases from V and 0 bases from J, with 11 bases in between. From germline, CDR1 is SNHLY and CDR2 FYNNEI. This CDR3 is built from 15 residues.

This clonotype was recorded many times. The chain links TRBV11-1 to TRBJ1-2, with D unresolved. The CDR3 sequence is 12 residues long. The V and J ends lost 8 bases and 3 bases respectively, with 10 bases between them. CDR1 and CDR2 (germline): SGHAT, FQDESV (reference sequence). The CDR3 reads CASWELHYGYTF. The CDR3 DNA reads as TGTGCCAGCTGGGAGCTTCACTATGGCTACACCTTC.

This clonotype was detected ten times or more. The chain recombines TRBV10-3 with TRBJ2-7; TRBD2 aligns across 9 bases. After removal of 5 bases from V and 2 bases from J, the junction contained 7 bases not matched to a gene. CDR1 ENHRY and CDR2 SYGVKD come from the germline V gene. The length of the CDR3 is 15 residues. CDR3 sequence: CAISLSGGLTYEQYF. The CDR3 DNA reads as TGTGCCATCAGTCTTAGCGGGGGTCTCACCTACGAGCAGTACTTC.

This clonotype was seen ten or more times. The J gene is TRBJ1-2, the V gene TRBV19; D call uncertain. The CDR3 covers 14 residues. With 3 bases removed from V and 4 bases from J, the gap between germline ends came to 12 bases. CDR1 is LNHDA and CDR2 is SQIVND in the germline V gene (reference sequence). The chain's CDR3 is CASSIPGRFYGYTF. The CDR3 DNA is TGTGCCAGTAGTATCCCGGGGAGATTCTATGGCTACACCTTC.

This clonotype was found many times. The V call is TRBV12-3 or TRBV12-4, the J call TRBJ1-1; perhaps TRBD1 as D (6 bases). V was cut by 7 bases and J by 0 bases, with 12 bases left in between. This CDR3 region has 14 residues. In DNA, the CDR3 is TGTGCCAGCAACTACAGGGCCCTGAACACTGAAGCTTTCTTT. It specifies CASNYRALNTEAFF.

This clonotype was seen many times. This sequence joins TRBV27 and TRBJ1-1; TRBD1 matches at 8 bases. The V segment lost 4 bases and the J segment 6 bases; nucleotides outside the gene matches: 13. Germline-derived CDR1 and CDR2 are MNHEY and SMNVEV (reference sequence). There are 16 residues in the CDR3. This chain's CDR3 is CASSSGQGSSSAEAFF. CDR3 DNA: TGTGCCAGCAGTTCCGGACAGGGTTCGAGTAGCGCTGAAGCTTTCTTT.

About this clonotype: Sequence at one end of the junction differs from germline and may be a read error. The chain is built from TRBV6-1 and TRBJ1-2, with D hard to call. This CDR3 contains 15 residues. In germline, CDR1 is MNHNS, CDR2 SASEGT. The CDR3 bases are TGTGCCAGCAGACCTGGCCTCATCCTTAACTATGGTTACACCTTC. It is translated as CASRPGLILNYGYTF.

This clonotype was seen ten or more times. The chain employs TRBV5-5 and TRBJ2-2; D not resolved. Germline loops: CDR1 SGHKS, CDR2 YYEKEE (reference sequence). CDR3 size: 14 residues. The germline V and J ends were trimmed by 0 bases and 4 bases, with 7 bases remaining between them. CDR3 amino acids: CASSLGLVTGELFF. As DNA, the CDR3 is TGTGCCAGCAGCTTGGGACTTGTCACCGGGGAGCTGTTTTTT.

This clonotype was seen ten or more times. The chain is built from TRBV5-1 and TRBJ2-5; D might be TRBD2 (5 bases). The CDR3 consists of 14 residues. In germline, CDR1 is SGHRS, CDR2 YFSETQ. The V and J ends lost 5 bases and 4 bases respectively, with 15 bases between them. The CDR3 protein is CASSEVQGGETQYF. The DNA of the CDR3 is TGCGCCAGCAGTGAAGTCCAAGGAGGAGAGACCCAGTACTTC.

The rearrangement joins TRBV20-1 to TRBJ1-2; D may be TRBD1 (6 bases). Germline V gene data show CDR1 as DFQATT and CDR2 as SNEGSKA (reference sequence). Trimming took off 6 bases at V and 8 bases at J, with 16 bases between the two ends. The CDR3 totals 12 residues. CDR3 DNA: TGCAGTGCCCCGAGGGGGGCGGACGGCTACACCTTC. It codes for CSAPRGADGYTF.

This clonotype came up many times. This chain uses TRBV15 with TRBJ1-6; D may be TRBD1 (5 bases). The germline V gene has CDR1 LNHNV and CDR2 YYDKDF (reference sequence). This CDR3 comprises 16 residues. Trimming took 5 bases from V and 4 from J, leaving 15 bases between them. DNA for the CDR3: TGTGCCACCAGCCCGGGGCCGTGGGGGTATAATTCACCCCTCCACTTT. It yields the protein CATSPGPWGYNSPLHF.

This clonotype was recorded a few times. V gene TRBV2 combines with J gene TRBJ1-3; no clear D gene. This CDR3 is built from 16 residues. The V gene lost 6 bases and the J gene lost 1 base, with 16 bases spanning the gap. Germline V gene lookup returns CDR1 SNHLY and CDR2 FYNNEI. CDR3 sequence (DNA): TGTGCCAGCAGGGGCGGAATCGTCTCATCTGGAAACACCATATATTTT. Residues: CASRGGIVSSGNTIYF.

Regarding this clonotype: One junction end does not reproduce the germline sequence, and a read error may be involved. The rearrangement links TRBV28 to TRBJ2-7; D unresolved. CDR1 and CDR2 (germline): MDHEN, SYDVKM. The CDR3 totals 14 residues. CDR3 amino acids: CASSKPVLPYDQYF. The CDR3 DNA sequence: TGTGCCAGCAGTAAACCGGTACTACCCTACGATCAGTACTTC.

In its sample, this clonotype was seen many times. The rearrangement joins TRBV10-2 to TRBJ1-5, with D hard to call. Trimming removed 6 bases at V and 11 bases at J, with 17 bases between. The CDR3 loop spans 13 amino acids. The germline gives CDR1 WSHSY, CDR2 SAAADI. The CDR3 nucleotides are TGCGCCAGCAGGGAACAGACGCATAAAGCCCAGCATTTT. Translation gives CASREQTHKAQHF.

This clonotype was found many times. This chain connects TRBV20-1 to TRBJ1-5; the D gene is possibly TRBD1 (5 bases). V was shortened by 4 bases and J by 6 bases, with 10 bases between the two germline ends. The CDR3 contains 12 residues. Germline CDR1 reads DFQATT; CDR2 reads SNEGSKA (reference sequence). CDR3 loop: CSATQGVQPQHF. Here the CDR3 DNA reads TGCAGTGCTACTCAGGGAGTTCAGCCCCAGCATTTT.

This clonotype occurred a few times. The chain carries TRBV27 and TRBJ1-6; D is ambiguous. The CDR3 totals 13 residues. Germline CDR1 and CDR2: MNHEY and SMNVEV (reference sequence). The V and J ends lost 3 bases and 9 bases respectively, with 9 bases between them. This CDR3 reads CASSFPGISPLHF. CDR3 bases: TGTGCCAGCAGTTTCCCGGGAATTTCACCCCTCCACTTT.

This clonotype has at least ten counts. Written as DNA, the CDR3 is TGTGCCAGCAGTGAAGCGCAGGATCAGCCCCAGCATTTT. Its protein product is CASSEAQDQPQHF. The gene calls are TRBV2 and TRBJ1-5, with D unresolved. The CDR3 extends over 13 amino acids. The V end was cut by 0 bases, the J end by 5 bases, with 5 bases between. CDR1 and CDR2 (germline): SNHLY, FYNNEI.

This clonotype was seen many times. The chain carries TRBV6-5 and TRBJ1-2; TRBD1 aligns across 11 bases. Per germline, CDR1 MNHEY and CDR2 SVGAGI. Trimming removed 0 bases from V and 6 bases from J; junction bases left unmatched: 6. CDR3 length: 16 residues. CDR3 sequence reads: CASSYSWTGGADGYTF. Written as DNA, the CDR3 is TGTGCCAGCAGTTACTCATGGACAGGGGGCGCCGATGGCTACACCTTC.

In its sample, this clonotype was seen many times. The chain links TRBV11-2 to TRBJ2-5; 8 bases fit TRBD1. From germline, CDR1 is SGHAT and CDR2 FQNNGV. The J segment lost 3 bases and the V segment lost 5 bases, leaving 8 bases of the junction unmatched. The CDR3 loop spans 15 amino acids. CDR3 coding DNA: TGTGCCAGCAGCCGAAGGGCAGGGGGCGAAGAGACCCAGTACTTC. Its protein is CASSRRAGGEETQYF.

This clonotype has just a few counts. This clone may be a read error of a much larger clone one base away. The chain combines TRBV6-2 or TRBV6-3 with TRBJ2-5; tentatively, D is TRBD2 (5 bases). This CDR3 spans 12 amino acids. CDR1 and CDR2 from the germline V gene are MNHEY and SVGEGT. In nucleotides, the CDR3 is TGTGCCAGCAGTGCGGTGGGAGAGACCCAGTGCTTC. Residues: CASSAVGETQCF.

This clonotype was seen repeatedly, ten times or more. The genes are TRBV6-1 and TRBJ1-2, with TRBD1 identical over 10 bases. The V gene's germline CDR1 is MNHNS and CDR2 SASEGT. After removal of 6 bases from V and 2 bases from J, the junction contained 9 bases not matched to a gene. The CDR3 is 16 residues long. CDR3 in DNA: TGTGCCAGCAGCCCGAGAGGGGACAGGGGAAACTATGGCTACACCTTC. Amino acids: CASSPRGDRGNYGYTF.